The 6 T cell receptor beta chains below come from one sample, sequenced in a study of control samples from healthy donors and cancer patients. Sequencing used immunoSEQ multiplex PCR; TCRdb keeps in-frame clones, though not all of them. This table has around 140,000 clones, roughly nine tenths appearing once. Sequencing was done on a sample of blood. The receptors were gathered from a man in his late teens or twenties in good health.

This rearrangement joins TRBV24-1 to TRBJ2-5, with D possibly TRBD1 on 5 matching bases. V lost 4 bases and J 4 bases, leaving 18 bases between the germline ends. Germline V gives CDR1 KGHDR, CDR2 SFDVKD. The CDR3 is 16 residues long. CDR3 bases: TGTGCCACCAGTGACAGTCAGGGCCGACCTAGAGAGACCCAGTACTTC. Translation: CATSDSQGRPRETQYF.

The chain couples TRBV4-1 to TRBJ2-7; D may be TRBD1 (6 bases). V was trimmed by 3 bases and J by 5 bases, leaving 14 bases between them. The CDR3 consists of 14 residues. Germline values: CDR1 MGHRA, CDR2 YSYEKL. CDR3 DNA sequence: TGCGCCAGCAGCCAGAACAGGGTTCTGGACGAGCAGTACTTC. It specifies CASSQNRVLDEQYF.

The genes are TRBV7-9 and TRBJ1-6, with 10 bases fitting TRBD1. After removal of 5 bases from V and 5 bases from J, the junction contained 3 bases not matched to a gene. Germline lookup yields CDR1 SEHNR and CDR2 FQNEAQ (reference sequence). The CDR3 extends over 15 amino acids. The CDR3, as DNA: TGTGCCAGCAGCGACAGGGGGCCTAATAATTCACCCCTCCACTTT. Its protein product is CASSDRGPNNSPLHF.

J is TRBJ1-5 and V is TRBV2; D possibly corresponds to TRBD1 (6 bases). Trimming took 3 bases from V and 6 from J, leaving 15 bases between them. CDR3 length: 15 residues. Germline V gene sequence: CDR1 SNHLY, CDR2 FYNNEI. CDR3 DNA sequence: TGTGCCAGCAGTGAGGGGGCAGGCAAGGGTCAGCCCCAGCATTTT. This gives the protein CASSEGAGKGQPQHF.

The chain employs TRBV7-9 and TRBJ2-2; D is possibly TRBD1 or TRBD2 (5 bases each). Germline values: CDR1 SEHNR, CDR2 FQNEAQ (reference sequence). This CDR3 spans 13 amino acids. Trimming took 5 bases from V and 4 from J, leaving 8 bases between them. Written as DNA, the CDR3 is TGTGCCAGCAGCAGGGGACCCACCGGGGAGCTGTTTTTT. The encoded protein is CASSRGPTGELFF.

V and J are TRBV5-1 and TRBJ2-2; possibly TRBD1 for D (6 bases). The CDR3 length is 16 residues. The V and J ends lost 0 bases and 5 bases respectively, with 14 bases between them. Germline values: CDR1 SGHRS, CDR2 YFSETQ. The CDR3 protein is CASSLAARGGTGELFF. CDR3 sequence (DNA): TGCGCCAGCAGCTTGGCCGCCAGGGGTGGGACCGGGGAGCTGTTTTTT.